These 27 T cell receptor beta chains share one sample of origin, sequenced in a study of Graves' ophthalmopathy and Graves' hyperthyroidism. Amplified TCR beta CDR3 regions were obtained using RNA transcripts as template. HTBI primers were employed in first-round RT-PCR, then a second-round multiplex PCR followed. One entry per CDR3 protein, called by TCRdb with MiXCR from the multiplex PCR reads. This sample has about 620,000 distinct CDR3 sequences, with about 20% found just once. Material: peripheral blood. Receptors originate from a woman aged 18-35 years with stable Graves' hyperthyroidism. Some clones in this sample may be carry-over from other donors' samples.

This clonotype was recorded a few times. The CDR3: CASSVGQGVDYGYTF. The CDR3 DNA reads as TGTGCCAGCAGCGTTGGACAGGGGGTTGACTATGGCTACACCTTC. The chain links TRBV5-5 to TRBJ1-2; 10 bases fit TRBD1. Germline-derived CDR1 and CDR2 are SGHKS and YYEKEE (reference sequence). This CDR3 spans 15 amino acids. After removal of 4 bases from V and 3 bases from J, the junction contained 6 bases not matched to a gene.

The gene calls are TRBV20-1 and TRBJ2-7; the D is unclear. In germline, CDR1 is DFQATT, CDR2 SNEGSKA (reference sequence). The CDR3 has 13 residues. V lost 5 bases, J lost 2 bases, and 13 bases lay in between. For the CDR3, the DNA is TGCAGTGCTCTAGACTCGACAACCTACGAGCAGTACTTC. It translates to CSALDSTTYEQYF.

This clonotype appeared once. The chain joins TRBV20-1 to TRBJ1-1; tentatively, D is TRBD1 (5 bases). This CDR3 region has 15 residues. V was pared by 6 bases and J by 5 bases, with 22 bases between. Germline lookup yields CDR1 DFQATT and CDR2 SNEGSKA (reference sequence). The CDR3 protein is CSAPRGQGKLTEAFF. CDR3 in DNA: TGCAGTGCACCGAGAGGCCAGGGAAAACTTACTGAAGCTTTCTTT.

Many counts were recorded for this clonotype. The chain couples TRBV3-1 to TRBJ2-7; no clear D gene. V was pared by 1 base and J by 1 base, with 2 bases between. From germline, CDR1 is LGHDT and CDR2 YNNKEL (reference sequence). The CDR3 loop spans 12 amino acids. CDR3 DNA: TGTGCCAGCAGCCAAGTTTCCTACGAGCAGTACTTC. This codes for CASSQVSYEQYF.

This clonotype has at least ten counts. The chain recombines TRBV28 with TRBJ1-2; 10 bases map to TRBD1. CDR1 is MDHEN, CDR2 SYDVKM, per germline. This CDR3 region has 14 residues. V shed 2 bases and J 8 bases; nucleotides not matched to a gene: 5. CDR3 loop: CASSLRTGGGGYTF. Here the CDR3 DNA reads TGTGCCAGCAGTTTACGGACAGGGGGTGGCGGCTACACCTTC.

This clonotype occurred many times. The chain employs TRBV13 and TRBJ2-7; 8 nucleotides line up with TRBD1. In germline, CDR1 is PRHDT, CDR2 FYEKMQ (reference sequence). V shed 4 bases and J 4 bases; nucleotides not matched to a gene: 3. CDR3 length equals 13 residues. This CDR3 is CASSWTGKYEQYF. The CDR3 DNA reads as TGTGCCAGCAGCTGGACAGGGAAGTACGAGCAGTACTTC.

The chain combines TRBV2 with TRBJ2-5; TRBD1 is a possible D gene (6 bases). The V and J ends lost 8 bases and 3 bases respectively, with 25 bases between them. There are 17 residues in the CDR3. CDR1 is SNHLY and CDR2 is FYNNEI in the germline V gene. Here the CDR3 reads CASSRQVMLGGKETQYF. CDR3 DNA sequence: TGTGCCAGCTCCAGACAGGTCATGCTGGGTGGCAAAGAGACCCAGTACTTC.

In its sample, this clonotype was seen many times. The chain uses TRBV15 and TRBJ1-5; D not certain. This CDR3 spans 14 amino acids. V lost 0 bases to trimming and J lost 4 bases, with 7 bases between them. The germline V gene encodes CDR1 LNHNV and CDR2 YYDKDF (reference sequence). The CDR3 nucleotides are TGTGCCACCAGCAGAGATCGGACTAATCAGCCCCAGCATTTT. Amino acids: CATSRDRTNQPQHF.

This clonotype was picked up many times. CDR3 nucleotide sequence: TGTGCCAGCAGCACCTGGACAGGGGGGAACACTGAAGCTTTCTTT. It is translated as CASSTWTGGNTEAFF. The chain couples TRBV9 to TRBJ1-1; 10 nucleotides agree with TRBD1. The CDR3 has 15 amino acids. Germline CDR1 SGDLS, CDR2 YYNGEE. Unmatched junction bases numbered 4, after V lost 4 bases and J lost 1 base.

This rearrangement joins TRBV11-1 to TRBJ2-4; D gene unclear. Germline V gene data show CDR1 as SGHAT and CDR2 as FQDESV (reference sequence). Trimming stripped 4 bases from V and 7 bases from J, with 29 bases between. This CDR3 region has 19 residues. For the CDR3, the DNA is TGTGCCAGCAGCTCTTTGACGTCTCAAGGCGACTGGGTGGCGAACATTCAGTACTTC. It translates to CASSSLTSQGDWVANIQYF.

The V gene is TRBV28, the J gene TRBJ1-5, with 7 bases fitting TRBD1. J lost 3 bases, V lost 7 bases, and 6 bases had no gene match. Germline V lookup: CDR1 MDHEN, CDR2 SYDVKM. The CDR3 has 14 amino acids. For the CDR3, the DNA is TGTGCCAGCACCCTGGGACAGTCCAATCAGCCCCAGCATTTT. Translating gives CASTLGQSNQPQHF.

This clonotype occurred many times. The gene calls are TRBV6-1 and TRBJ1-1; D not certain. Trimming pared 4 bases from V and 10 bases from J, leaving 22 bases between. The CDR3 is made up of 15 amino acids. CDR1 is MNHNS, CDR2 SASEGT, per germline. CDR3 sequence: CASSGGDMNERGAFF. As DNA, the CDR3 is TGTGCCAGCAGTGGAGGAGACATGAACGAACGGGGAGCTTTCTTT.

The chain carries TRBV30 and TRBJ2-7; the D is unclear. This CDR3 is 10 amino acids long. Trimming took off 5 bases at V and 3 bases at J, with 5 bases between the two ends. From germline, CDR1 is GTSNPN and CDR2 SVGIG (reference sequence). The CDR3 here is CAWGRYEQYF. In nucleotides, the CDR3 is TGTGCCTGGGGACGCTACGAGCAGTACTTC.

This clonotype was counted ten times or more. This rearrangement joins TRBV6-2 or TRBV6-3 to TRBJ1-1; D may be TRBD1 (5 bases). Germline-derived CDR1 and CDR2 are MNHEY and SVGEGT. This CDR3 spans 15 amino acids. V lost 2 bases to trimming and J lost 1 base, with 11 bases between them. CDR3 in amino acids: CASSYRWGTNTEAFF. CDR3 DNA sequence: TGTGCCAGCAGTTACAGGTGGGGGACGAACACTGAAGCTTTCTTT.

This clonotype was recorded many times. The chain is built from TRBV12-3 or TRBV12-4 and TRBJ2-7; TRBD2 agrees at 9 bases. The CDR3 totals 14 residues. The junction had 9 bases not matched to a gene; V was cut back by 5 bases and J by 7 bases. As DNA, the CDR3 is TGTGCCAGCAGTCGTACCGGACTAGCGTGGGAGCAGTACTTC. This codes for CASSRTGLAWEQYF.

Turning to this clonotype: The junction departs from germline at one end; a sequencing error may be responsible. The chain links TRBV20-1 to TRBJ2-2; either TRBD1 or TRBD2 may supply D (5 bases each). Germline-derived CDR1 and CDR2 are DFQATT and SNEGSKA (reference sequence). CDR3 length equals 16 residues. The CDR3 DNA is TGCAGTACTAGAGATCGAAGGCAGGGGAACACCGGGGAGCTGTTTTTT. It codes for CSTRDRRQGNTGELFF.

This clonotype was detected many times. This chain connects TRBV15 to TRBJ1-1, with 8 positions matching TRBD1. The CDR3 consists of 13 residues. V lost 2 bases, J lost 5 bases, and 1 base stayed unmatched. The V gene's germline CDR1 is LNHNV and CDR2 YYDKDF (reference sequence). CDR3 bases: TGTGCCACCAGCAGACAGGGGGCTACTGAAGCTTTCTTT. It encodes CATSRQGATEAFF.

This clonotype was counted ten times or more. V and J are TRBV30 and TRBJ1-3; unclear D gene. The V and J ends lost 0 bases and 2 bases respectively, with 5 bases between them. Germline V CDR1 and CDR2: GTSNPN, SVGIG (reference sequence). CDR3 length equals 13 residues. The CDR3: CAWSVSAGNTIYF. The CDR3 DNA sequence: TGTGCCTGGAGTGTCAGTGCTGGAAACACCATATATTTT.

This clonotype was seen ten or more times. The rearrangement links TRBV6-2 or TRBV6-3 to TRBJ2-7; D call uncertain. In germline, CDR1 is MNHEY, CDR2 SVGEGT. V lost 7 bases and J 4 bases, leaving 11 bases between the germline ends. The CDR3 has 12 residues. The CDR3 coding sequence is TGTGCCAGCACGGACGGGTTGTACGAGCAGTACTTC. It specifies CASTDGLYEQYF.

The rearrangement uses TRBV11-2 and TRBJ1-3; TRBD1 matches 7 bases. CDR3 length equals 14 residues. J gave up 3 bases and V 8 bases, and 7 bases lay outside the gene matches. Germline V CDR1 and CDR2: SGHAT, FQNNGV. The DNA of the CDR3 is TGTGCCAGCGGTCCAGGGGGGATTGGAAACACCATATATTTT. Protein sequence: CASGPGGIGNTIYF.

This clonotype was observed many times. V is TRBV6-2 or TRBV6-3 and J is TRBJ1-6, with TRBD1 identical over 10 bases. Looked up from germline, CDR1 is MNHEY and CDR2 is SVGEGT. CDR3 length: 13 amino acids. V lost 8 bases, J lost 10 bases, and 5 bases stayed unmatched. CDR3 sequence: CASGTGVDSPLHF. In DNA form, the CDR3 reads TGTGCCAGCGGGACAGGGGTGGACTCACCCCTCCACTTT.

This clonotype was seen repeatedly, ten times or more. The chain employs TRBV2 and TRBJ2-5, with TRBD2 as a possible D gene (5 bases). Germline V gene lookup returns CDR1 SNHLY and CDR2 FYNNEI. The CDR3 has 15 amino acids. V lost 6 bases and J 2 bases, leaving 16 bases between the germline ends. The DNA for the CDR3 is TGTGCCAGCAGGGCCAGACTAAGACGGCAAGAGACCCAGTACTTC. Translation gives CASRARLRRQETQYF.

There are many counts of this clonotype. This chain links TRBV27 with TRBJ1-1; D gene uncertain. The germline V gene encodes CDR1 MNHEY and CDR2 SMNVEV (reference sequence). The ends were cut back, 3 bases at V and 8 bases at J, with 10 bases in the middle. The CDR3 extends over 12 amino acids. The CDR3 loop reads CASSFTDKEAFF. The CDR3 nucleotides are TGTGCCAGCAGTTTCACCGATAAAGAAGCTTTCTTT.

V gene TRBV7-9 combines with J gene TRBJ2-5; 7 bases fit TRBD2. Per germline, CDR1 SEHNR and CDR2 FQNEAQ (reference sequence). The length of the CDR3 is 15 residues. J gave up 0 bases and V 2 bases, and 3 bases lay outside the gene matches. The CDR3 spells CASSLLAVYQETQYF. For the CDR3, the DNA is TGTGCCAGCAGCTTACTAGCGGTATACCAAGAGACCCAGTACTTC.

This clonotype has ten or more counts. The J gene is TRBJ2-7, the V gene TRBV12-5, with D hard to call. V lost 7 bases to trimming and J lost 0 bases, with 7 bases between them. Germline loops: CDR1 LGHNT, CDR2 FRNRAP. The CDR3 is made up of 12 amino acids. CDR3 in DNA: TGTGCTAGTGCCTCGAGCTCCTACGAGCAGTACTTC. The encoded protein is CASASSSYEQYF.

V gene TRBV3-1 combines with J gene TRBJ1-2; weak D call: TRBD1 (6 bases). Trimming shortened V by 0 bases and J by 6 bases, and 14 bases separated the two germline ends. The CDR3 runs to 15 residues. Germline V gene data show CDR1 as LGHDT and CDR2 as YNNKEL (reference sequence). Here the CDR3 reads CASSQDLGGSDGYTF. The CDR3 nucleotides are TGTGCCAGCAGCCAAGATCTGGGGGGCTCGGATGGCTACACCTTC.

The table lists this clonotype with many counts. CDR3 nucleotide sequence: TGTGCCAGCAGCGCCGGGACGGCCTACGAGCAGTACTTC. It specifies CASSAGTAYEQYF. The chain is built from TRBV9 and TRBJ2-7; tentatively, D is TRBD1 or TRBD2 (5 bases each). V was clipped by 3 bases and J by 2 bases, with 9 bases between them. The CDR3 runs 13 residues. Germline V CDR1 and CDR2: SGDLS, YYNGEE.